This T cell receptor beta chain was captured in a study of T cells in Graves' hyperthyroidism and ophthalmopathy (dated by TCRdb to the late 2010s). In the study overall: Peripheral blood samples were taken at the time of initial diagnosis, prior to any treatment. TCR V-J signatures able to tell the groups apart were searched for in a discovery cohort of some 97 patients, of whom over 40 had Graves' ophthalmopathy and about 60 had stable Graves' hyperthyroidism. Prospective prediction of ophthalmopathy was tested in an independent validation cohort consisting of 18 hyperthyroidism patients and 15 or so patients who later progressed to ophthalmopathy. For training and testing, the approximately 92 patients in the discovery cohort were randomly divided in a 7:3 ratio. The study also compared thyroid tissue and blood T-cell repertoires from a handful of Graves' hyperthyroidism patients. After blood sampling, hyperthyroidism patients were treated with methimazole at a starting dose of 30 mg daily, and ophthalmopathy patients were treated with high-dose intravenous methylprednisolone. According to the paper, TCR Vbeta CDR3 sequencing was carried out on about 140 peripheral blood samples, which came from over 40 ophthalmopathy, approximately 72 hyperthyroidism and around 17 progressor patients.

The TCR beta CDR3 regions were amplified from the RNA transcripts. The TCR CDR3 was subjected to a first round of RT-PCR using the HTBI primer set and the Qiagen OneStep RT-PCR kit. The libraries were constructed in a second round of multiplex PCR and then size-selected and purified. Paired-end sequencing of the libraries was performed with 100 bp reads on an Illumina HiSeq2000. The authors' analysis ran thus. SOAPnuke was used to process the raw data, with reads discarded if the reads contained adapters or uncalled bases, had a mean Phred below 15, or lacked an exact constant-primer or identifier match. High-quality paired reads were merged using COPE v1.2.5, and each unique nucleotide sequence was defined as a clonotype. MiTCR v1.1 was used to align clonotypes to the IMGT TRBV, TRBD and TRBJ reference segments. The analysis included only V-J combinations with a frequency above 0.0001, which together covered roughly 99% of the repertoires. A TCS score was defined as the ratio between F50 (clonal expansion) and ExV (chaos), using BLOSUM62-based TCRdist between CDR3 peptides within each V-J. Welch's t-statistics and random forest reduced fewer than 550 V-J features to under 15, which were used in a naive Bayes classifier (R e1071). TCRdb handled the public reads itself, with Q25 trimming in fastp and clone calling in MiXCR, and kept productive beta chains. Merged by CDR3 protein, the rows form single entries marked with the most common genes and DNA. For this entry, the V and J calls and clone size follow TCRdb and not the study's own pipeline. This sample is represented by approximately 330,000 distinct CDR3 sequences; roughly 20% of them were singletons. About 49% of the sample is in the top ten clones.

Stable Graves' hyperthyroidism was defined as no progression to ophthalmopathy during 18 months of follow-up. Hyperthyroidism patients were newly diagnosed, with disease duration under 2 months, and aged 18 to 65 years. Exclusion was applied to patients with uncontrolled infections, other autoimmune diseases, pregnancy or lactation. Diagnoses relied on clinical symptoms, serum thyroxine and TRAb, thyroid ultrasound and orbital computed tomography. PBMCs were isolated from more than 9 ml of fresh peripheral blood by Ficoll-Paque density gradient centrifugation. Trizol reagent was used to extract total RNA, and RNA quality was then checked on an Agilent 2100 Bioanalyzer. This clonotype was observed a few times. No antigen is known for it. Qualities for individual bases were not recorded, and no much larger clone is one base off. V loses 4 bases of germline sequence and J loses 7 bases, and the interval between the two ends is 13 bases. The germline V gene (reference sequence) supplies CDR1 SEHNR and CDR2 FQNEAQ. CDR3 length: 14 amino acids, cysteine to phenylalanine. Just the 42-base CDR3 DNA is kept, in frame starting at base 1.

Findings and caveats that apply to the study as a whole: Blood samples also contained most of the expanded thyroid clonotypes (frequency above 0.001), which suggests that blood repertoires may reflect thyroid immune responses. In cross-validation, a model built on a 13 V-J signature told ophthalmopathy apart from stable hyperthyroidism with 87.88% sensitivity and roughly 82% specificity, and in testing the same model reached 80%/75%. No statistical method was used to set the sample size in advance, and investigators knew the group allocation. In validation, progression to ophthalmopathy was predicted by the model with nearly 71% sensitivity and under 85% specificity, a median of around 6.5 months before onset.

Sequencing was carried out using blood. This clonotype originated in a woman in her fifties or sixties with Graves' hyperthyroidism. The V and J genes are TRBV7-9 and TRBJ1-4; no confident D gene assignment can be made. The CDR3 here reads CASSYLSIPEKLFF. DNA sequence: TGTGCCAGCAGCTATCTCTCCATCCCTGAAAAACTGTTTTTT.